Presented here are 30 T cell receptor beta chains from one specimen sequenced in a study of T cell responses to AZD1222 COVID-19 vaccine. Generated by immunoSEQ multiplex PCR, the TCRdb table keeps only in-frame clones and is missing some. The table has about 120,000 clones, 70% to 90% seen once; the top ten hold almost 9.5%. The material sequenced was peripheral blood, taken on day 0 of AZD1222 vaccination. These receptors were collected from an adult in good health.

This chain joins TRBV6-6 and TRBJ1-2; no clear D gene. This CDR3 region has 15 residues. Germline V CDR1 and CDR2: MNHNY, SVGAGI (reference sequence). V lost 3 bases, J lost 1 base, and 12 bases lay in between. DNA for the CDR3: TGTGCCAGCAGTTATCGCGCAGCTCATAACTATGGCTACACCTTC. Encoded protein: CASSYRAAHNYGYTF.

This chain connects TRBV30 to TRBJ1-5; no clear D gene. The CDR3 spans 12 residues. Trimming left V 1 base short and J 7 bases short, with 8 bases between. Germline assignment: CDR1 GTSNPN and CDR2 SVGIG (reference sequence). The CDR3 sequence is CAWSGGDQPQHF. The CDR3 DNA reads TGTGCCTGGAGTGGGGGTGACCAGCCCCAGCATTTT.

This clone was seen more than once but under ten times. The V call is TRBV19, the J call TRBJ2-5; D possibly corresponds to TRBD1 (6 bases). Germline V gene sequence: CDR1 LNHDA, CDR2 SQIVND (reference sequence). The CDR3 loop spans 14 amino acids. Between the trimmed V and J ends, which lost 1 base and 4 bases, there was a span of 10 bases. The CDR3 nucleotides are TGTGCCAGTAGTATAGTAGGGGGTCTAGAGACCCAGTACTTC. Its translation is CASSIVGGLETQYF.

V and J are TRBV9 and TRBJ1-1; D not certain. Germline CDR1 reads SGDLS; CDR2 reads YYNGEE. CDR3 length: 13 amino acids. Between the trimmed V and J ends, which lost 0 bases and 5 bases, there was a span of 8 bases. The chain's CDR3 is CASSVGLLTEAFF. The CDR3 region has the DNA TGTGCCAGCAGCGTAGGTCTACTGACTGAAGCTTTCTTT.

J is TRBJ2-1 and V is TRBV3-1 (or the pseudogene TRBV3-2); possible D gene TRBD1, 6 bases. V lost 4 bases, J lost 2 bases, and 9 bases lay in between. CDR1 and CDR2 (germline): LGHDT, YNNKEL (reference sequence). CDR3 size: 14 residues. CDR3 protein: CASSRWTAYNEQFF. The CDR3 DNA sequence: TGTGCCAGCAGCCGCTGGACAGCCTACAATGAGCAGTTCTTC.

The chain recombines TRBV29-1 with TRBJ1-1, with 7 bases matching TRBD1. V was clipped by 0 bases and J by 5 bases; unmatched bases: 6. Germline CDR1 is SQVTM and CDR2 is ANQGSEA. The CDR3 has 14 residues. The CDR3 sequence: CSVEDQGGYTEAFF. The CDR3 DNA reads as TGCAGCGTTGAAGATCAGGGGGGCTATACTGAAGCTTTCTTT.

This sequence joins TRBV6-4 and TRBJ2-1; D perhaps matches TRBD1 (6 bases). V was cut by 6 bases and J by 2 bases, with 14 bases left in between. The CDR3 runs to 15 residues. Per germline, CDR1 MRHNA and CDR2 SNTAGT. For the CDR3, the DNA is TGTGCCAGCAGCCGCAGGGGTGGGACCTACAATGAGCAGTTCTTC. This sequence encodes CASSRRGGTYNEQFF.

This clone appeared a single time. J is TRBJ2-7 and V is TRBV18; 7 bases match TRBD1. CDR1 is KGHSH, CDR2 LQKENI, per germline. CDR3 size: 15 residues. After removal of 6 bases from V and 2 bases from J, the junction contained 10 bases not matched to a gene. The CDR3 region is CASSPTGDPTYEQYF. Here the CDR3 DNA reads TGTGCCAGCTCTCCCACAGGGGACCCTACCTACGAGCAGTACTTC.

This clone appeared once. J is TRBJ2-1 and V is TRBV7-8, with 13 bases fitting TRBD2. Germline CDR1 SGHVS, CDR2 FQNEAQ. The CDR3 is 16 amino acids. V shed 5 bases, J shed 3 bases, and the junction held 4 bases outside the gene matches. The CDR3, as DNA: TGTGCCAGCAGCGTGACTAGCGGGGGGCACTACAATGAGCAGTTCTTC. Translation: CASSVTSGGHYNEQFF. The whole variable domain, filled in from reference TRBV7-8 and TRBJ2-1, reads GAGVSQSPRYKVAKRGQDVALRCDPISGHVSLFWYQQALGQGPEFLTYFQNEAQLDKSGLPSDRFFAERPEGSVSTLKIQRTQQEDSAVYLCASSVTSGGHYNEQFFGPGTRLTVL.

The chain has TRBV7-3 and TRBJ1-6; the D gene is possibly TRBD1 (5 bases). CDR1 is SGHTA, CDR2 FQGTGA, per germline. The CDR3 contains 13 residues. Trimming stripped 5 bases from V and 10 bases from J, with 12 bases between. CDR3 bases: TGTGCCAGCAGCCCTCGACAGAACTCACCCCTCCACTTT. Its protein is CASSPRQNSPLHF.

The CDR3 protein is CASSHGGGENSPLHF. CDR3 DNA: TGTGCCAGCAGCCATGGAGGGGGCGAAAATTCACCCCTCCACTTT. This sequence joins TRBV3-1 (or the pseudogene TRBV3-2) and TRBJ1-6; 7 nucleotides agree with TRBD1. The CDR3 is made up of 15 amino acids. Germline-derived CDR1 and CDR2 are LGHDT and YNNKEL (reference sequence). With V trimmed by 3 bases and J by 7 bases, 6 bases remained unmatched.

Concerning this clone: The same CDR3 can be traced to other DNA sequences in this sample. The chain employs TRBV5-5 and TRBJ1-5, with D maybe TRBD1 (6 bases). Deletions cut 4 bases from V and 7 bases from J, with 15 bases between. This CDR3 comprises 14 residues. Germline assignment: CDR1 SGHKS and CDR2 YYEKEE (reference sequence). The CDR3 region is CASSLEGGGQPQHF. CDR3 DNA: TGTGCCAGCAGCCTAGAGGGGGGAGGACAGCCCCAGCATTTT. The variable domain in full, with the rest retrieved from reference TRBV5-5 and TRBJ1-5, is DAGVTQSPTHLIKTRGQQVTLRCSPISGHKSVSWYQQVLGQGPQFIFQYYEKEERGRGNFPDRFSARQFPNYSSELNVNALLLGDSALYLCASSLEGGGQPQHFGDGTRLSIL.

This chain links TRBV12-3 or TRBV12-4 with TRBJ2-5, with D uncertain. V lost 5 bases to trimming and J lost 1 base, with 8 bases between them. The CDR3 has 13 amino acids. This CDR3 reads CASSLLLQETQYF. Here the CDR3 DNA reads TGTGCCAGCAGTCTCTTACTCCAAGAGACCCAGTACTTC.

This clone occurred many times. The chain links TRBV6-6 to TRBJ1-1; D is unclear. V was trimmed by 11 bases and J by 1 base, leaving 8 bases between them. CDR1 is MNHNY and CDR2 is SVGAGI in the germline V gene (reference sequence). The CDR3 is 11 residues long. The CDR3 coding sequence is TGTGCCGGTACATCGAACACTGAAGCTTTCTTT. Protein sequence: CAGTSNTEAFF.

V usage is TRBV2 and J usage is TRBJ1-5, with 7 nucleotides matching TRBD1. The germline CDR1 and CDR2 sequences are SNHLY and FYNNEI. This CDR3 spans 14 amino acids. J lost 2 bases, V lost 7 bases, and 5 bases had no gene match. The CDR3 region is CASILDRGNQPQHF. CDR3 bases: TGTGCCAGCATTCTTGACAGGGGCAATCAGCCCCAGCATTTT. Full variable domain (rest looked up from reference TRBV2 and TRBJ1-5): EPEVTQTPSHQVTQMGQEVILRCVPISNHLYFYWYRQILGQKVEFLVSFYNNEISEKSEIFDDQFSVERPDGSNFTLKIRSTKLEDSAMYFCASILDRGNQPQHFGDGTRLSIL.

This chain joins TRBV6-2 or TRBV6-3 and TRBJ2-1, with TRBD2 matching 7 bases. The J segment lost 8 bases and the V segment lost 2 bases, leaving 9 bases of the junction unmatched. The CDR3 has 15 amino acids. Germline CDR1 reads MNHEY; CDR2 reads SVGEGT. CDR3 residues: CASSYGGSISDEQFF. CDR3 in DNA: TGTGCCAGCAGTTACGGCGGGAGCATTTCCGATGAGCAGTTCTTC.

The CDR3 sequence: CAISESNFGRGGEAFF. The CDR3 DNA is TGTGCCATCAGTGAGTCCAACTTTGGGAGAGGAGGTGAAGCTTTCTTT. This chain connects TRBV10-3 to TRBJ1-1; D remains ambiguous. Trimming left V 0 bases short and J 7 bases short, with 18 bases between. The CDR3 length is 16 residues. CDR1 is ENHRY and CDR2 is SYGVKD in the germline V gene.

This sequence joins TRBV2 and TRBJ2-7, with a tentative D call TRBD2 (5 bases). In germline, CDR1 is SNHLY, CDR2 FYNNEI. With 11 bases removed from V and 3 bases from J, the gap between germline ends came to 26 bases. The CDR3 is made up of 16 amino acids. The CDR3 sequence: CASLAMGFGLDYEQYF. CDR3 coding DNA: TGTGCCTCCCTAGCAATGGGATTCGGTCTGGACTACGAGCAGTACTTC.

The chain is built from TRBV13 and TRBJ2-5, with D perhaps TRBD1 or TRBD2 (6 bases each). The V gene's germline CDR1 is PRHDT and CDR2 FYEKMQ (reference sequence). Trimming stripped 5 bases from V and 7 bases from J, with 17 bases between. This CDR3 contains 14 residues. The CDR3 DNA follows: TGTGCCAGCAGCGCCCGGGGGCTACTTGGGACCCAGTACTTC. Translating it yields CASSARGLLGTQYF.

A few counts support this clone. CDR3 amino acids: CASSLPLRVAEATDTQYF. As DNA, the CDR3 is TGTGCCAGCAGCTTACCCCTGAGGGTAGCGGAGGCCACAGATACGCAGTATTTT. The rearrangement uses TRBV7-2 and TRBJ2-3, with D maybe TRBD2 (6 bases). Germline CDR1 reads SGHTA; CDR2 reads FQGNSA. V shed 2 bases and J shed 2 bases, with 20 bases lying between them. The CDR3 runs to 18 residues.

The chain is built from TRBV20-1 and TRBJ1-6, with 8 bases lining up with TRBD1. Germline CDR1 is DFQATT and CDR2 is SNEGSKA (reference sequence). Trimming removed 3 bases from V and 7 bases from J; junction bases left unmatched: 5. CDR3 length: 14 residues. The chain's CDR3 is CSASLTGENSPLHF. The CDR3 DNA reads TGCAGTGCTAGTTTGACAGGGGAGAATTCACCCCTCCACTTT.

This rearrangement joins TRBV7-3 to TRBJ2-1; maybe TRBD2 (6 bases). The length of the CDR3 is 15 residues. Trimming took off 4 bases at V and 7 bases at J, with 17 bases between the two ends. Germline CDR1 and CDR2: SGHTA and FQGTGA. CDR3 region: CASSSEPGGRNEQFF. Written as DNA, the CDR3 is TGTGCCAGCAGCTCGGAACCCGGGGGACGTAATGAGCAGTTCTTC.

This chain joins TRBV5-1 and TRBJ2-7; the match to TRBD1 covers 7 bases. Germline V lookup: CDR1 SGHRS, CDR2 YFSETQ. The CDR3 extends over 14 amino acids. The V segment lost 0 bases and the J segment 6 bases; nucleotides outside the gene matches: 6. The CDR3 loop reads CASSLDRGLFEQYF. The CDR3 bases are TGCGCCAGCAGCTTGGACAGGGGCCTCTTCGAGCAGTACTTC.

The CDR3 DNA reads TGTGCCAGCAGCTTAAAAATAGATGGCTACACCTTC. Protein: CASSLKIDGYTF. The chain has TRBV7-2 and TRBJ1-2, with no clear D. Looked up from germline, CDR1 is SGHTA and CDR2 is FQGNSA. V was cut by 2 bases and J by 6 bases, with 7 bases left in between. The CDR3 has 12 residues. Combining the CDR3 with reference TRBV7-2 and TRBJ1-2 gives the whole variable domain GAGVSQSPSNKVTEKGKDVELRCDPISGHTALYWYRQSLGQGLEFLIYFQGNSAPDKSGLPSDRFSAERTGGSVSTLTIQRTQQEDSAVYLCASSLKIDGYTFGSGTRLTVV.

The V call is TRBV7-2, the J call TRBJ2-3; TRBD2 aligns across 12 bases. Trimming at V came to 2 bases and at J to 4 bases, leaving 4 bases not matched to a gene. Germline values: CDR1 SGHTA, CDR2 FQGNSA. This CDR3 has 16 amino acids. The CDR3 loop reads CASSLLTSGSSDTQYF. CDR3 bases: TGTGCCAGCAGCTTATTGACTAGCGGGAGTTCAGATACGCAGTATTTT.

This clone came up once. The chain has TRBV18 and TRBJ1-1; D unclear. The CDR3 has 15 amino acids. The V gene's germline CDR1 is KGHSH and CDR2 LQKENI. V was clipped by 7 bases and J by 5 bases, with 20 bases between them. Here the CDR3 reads CASLRSWGEDTEAFF. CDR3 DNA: TGTGCCAGCTTGCGGTCGTGGGGAGAGGATACTGAAGCTTTCTTT.

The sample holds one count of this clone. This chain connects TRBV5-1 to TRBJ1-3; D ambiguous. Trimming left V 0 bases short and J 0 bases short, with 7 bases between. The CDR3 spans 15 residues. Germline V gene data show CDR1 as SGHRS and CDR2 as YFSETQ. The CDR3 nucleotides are TGCGCCAGCAGCTTGGGACACAACTCTGGAAACACCATATATTTT. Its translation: CASSLGHNSGNTIYF.

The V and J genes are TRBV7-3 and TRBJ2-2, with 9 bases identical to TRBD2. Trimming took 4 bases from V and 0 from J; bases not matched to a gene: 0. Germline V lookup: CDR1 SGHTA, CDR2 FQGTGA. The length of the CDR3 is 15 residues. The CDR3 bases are TGTGCCAGCAGCTCTAGCGGGGCGAACACCGGGGAGCTGTTTTTT. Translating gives CASSSSGANTGELFF. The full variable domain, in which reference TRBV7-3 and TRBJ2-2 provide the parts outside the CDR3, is GAGVSQTPSNKVTEKGKYVELRCDPISGHTALYWYRQSLGQGPEFLIYFQGTGAADDSGLPNDRFFAVRPEGSVSTLKIQRTERGDSAVYLCASSSSGANTGELFFGEGSRLTVL.

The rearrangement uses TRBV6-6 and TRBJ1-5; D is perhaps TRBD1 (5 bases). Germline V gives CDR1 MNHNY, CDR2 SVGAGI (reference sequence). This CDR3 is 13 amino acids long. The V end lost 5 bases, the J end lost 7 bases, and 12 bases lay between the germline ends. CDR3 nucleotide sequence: TGTGCCAGCAGTACAGACAGTAAACAGCCCCAGCATTTT. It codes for CASSTDSKQPQHF.

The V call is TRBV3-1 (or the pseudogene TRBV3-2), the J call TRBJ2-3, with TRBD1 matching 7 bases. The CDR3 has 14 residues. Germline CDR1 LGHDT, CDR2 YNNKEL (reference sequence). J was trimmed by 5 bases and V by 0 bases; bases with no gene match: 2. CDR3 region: CASSQDQGEDTQYF. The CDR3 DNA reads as TGTGCCAGCAGCCAAGATCAGGGGGAAGATACGCAGTATTTT.